This TCR beta chain appears in the sequencing data of a study of T cell changes during pregnancy in multiple sclerosis. Between the trimmed V and J ends, which lost 6 bases and 5 bases, there was a span of 13 bases. Germline CDR1 reads KGHSH; CDR2 reads LQKENI. The CDR3 runs to 13 residues. Generated by immunoSEQ multiplex PCR, the TCRdb table keeps only in-frame clones and is missing some. The sample lists under 70,000 clones, roughly nine tenths occurring once. The TCR sequence derives from a female donor with multiple sclerosis, enrolled in a pregnancy study. V gene TRBV18 combines with J gene TRBJ2-5; D not certain. The starting material was CD4+ T cells from peripheral blood mononuclear cells, obtained in the first trimester of pregnancy. CDR3 protein: CASSPLHWETQYF. CDR3 DNA: TGTGCCAGCTCCCCCCTGCACTGGGAGACCCAGTACTTC.